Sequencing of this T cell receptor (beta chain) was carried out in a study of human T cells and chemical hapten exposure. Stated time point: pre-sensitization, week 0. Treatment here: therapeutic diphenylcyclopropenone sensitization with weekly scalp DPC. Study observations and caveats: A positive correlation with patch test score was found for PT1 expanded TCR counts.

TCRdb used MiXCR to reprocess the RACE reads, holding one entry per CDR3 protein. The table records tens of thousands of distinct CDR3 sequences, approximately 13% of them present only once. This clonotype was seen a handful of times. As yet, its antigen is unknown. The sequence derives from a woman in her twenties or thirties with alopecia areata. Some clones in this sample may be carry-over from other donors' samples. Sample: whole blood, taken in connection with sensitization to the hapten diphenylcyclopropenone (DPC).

The CDR3 bases are TGCGCCAGCAGCTTGGGGGCGGATCAGCCCCAGCATTTT. It translates to CASSLGADQPQHF. The chain employs TRBV5-1 and TRBJ1-5; D ambiguous. The CDR3 is made up of 13 amino acids. The V end was cut by 0 bases, the J end by 5 bases, with 6 bases between. Germline CDR1 SGHRS, CDR2 YFSETQ.